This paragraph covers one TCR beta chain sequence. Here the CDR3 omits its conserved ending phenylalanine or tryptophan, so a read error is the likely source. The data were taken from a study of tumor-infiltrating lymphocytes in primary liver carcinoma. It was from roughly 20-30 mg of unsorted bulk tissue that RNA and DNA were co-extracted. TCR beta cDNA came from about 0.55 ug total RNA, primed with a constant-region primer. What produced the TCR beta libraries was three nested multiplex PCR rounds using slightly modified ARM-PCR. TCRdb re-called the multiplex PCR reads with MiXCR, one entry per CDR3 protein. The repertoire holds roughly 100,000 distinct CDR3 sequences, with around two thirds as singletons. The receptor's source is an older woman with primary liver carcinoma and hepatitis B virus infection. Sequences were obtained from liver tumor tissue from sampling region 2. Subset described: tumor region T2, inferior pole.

Here the CDR3 reads CASRLTASITDTQYL. In nucleotides, the CDR3 is TGTGCCAGCAGGCTGACGGCGTCTATCACAGATACGCAGTATCTT. The V call is TRBV11-2, the J call TRBJ2-3; no definite D call. CDR3 length equals 15 residues. Deletions cut 6 bases from V and 2 bases from J, with 15 bases between. Germline loops: CDR1 SGHAT, CDR2 FQNNGV.